This paragraph covers one T cell receptor beta chain sequence. Its target antigen remains unknown. No quality values exist for individual bases; no much larger clone is one base distant. The library was built by means of the immunoSEQ multiplex PCR assay. For the multiplex PCR, a mixture combining 60 forward primers for TCR Vbeta segments and 13 reverse primers for TCR Jbeta segments was used. The CDR3 region of rearranged TCR beta genes was amplified from genomic DNA by a multiplex PCR assay. The amplified TCR beta libraries were sequenced on the Illumina HiSeq System as 87-base-pair reads. Per the authors' processing: Across the 600 to 700 repertoires, a later analysis counted 75 million to 90 million unique TCR beta chains, 9.5 million to 12 million of which were shared by at least two donors. Raw reads were error-corrected and collapsed into unique sequences by a nearest-neighbor algorithm in which closely related sequences were merged to remove PCR and sequencing errors. To assign V, D and J gene segments, CDR3 sequences were aligned to IMGT reference sequences. For a sequence to be retained, at least a six-nucleotide match to both a V gene segment and a J gene segment was required. A rearrangement counted as productive if the CDR3 had no stop codons and remained in frame with V and J, and every other rearrangement counted as non-productive. Following IMGT convention, CDR3 was defined as the stretch from the second conserved V-encoded cysteine to the conserved J-encoded phenylalanine. The earlier analysis of 500 to 650 of the donors excluded any sequence lacking an unambiguous match to a single V gene segment. An earlier analysis of about 600 of the donors called V segments functional above 56.7% productive rearrangements and segregating when the between-donor standard deviation exceeded 5%. A statistical classification framework was developed to diagnose cytomegalovirus status using the catalog of TCR beta chain sequences. In a later analysis, V and J genes were assigned by comparing TCR nucleotide sequences against IMGT/GENE-DB human TR gene sequences. The TCRdist pipeline was used in a later analysis to assign CDR3 sequences and most-parsimonious VDJ recombination scenarios. In a later analysis, every TCR beta chain was defined by the combination of its CDR3 amino acid sequence and its V-gene family, and reads without a unique V-gene family were dropped. As a way to deal with suspected cross-contamination and a sequencing artifact, a later analysis dropped 450 to 600 nucleotide sequences that were highly shared and had low generation probability. In a later analysis, a clonal expansion index for each public chain was calculated from normalized within-repertoire ranks of inferred template counts. Generation probabilities in a later analysis came from a VDJ recombination model fitted to out-of-frame rearrangements, and those results were checked against IGoR. In a later analysis, hypergeometric tests were used to score TCR-TCR, TCR-HLA and TCR-CMV co-occurrence, with a repertoire-size bias correction applied to TCR pairs. A later analysis estimated false discovery rates by permuting HLA or CMV assignments 20 times. A later analysis grouped co-occurring TCRs with DBSCAN, adding TCRdist sequence similarity when clustering within HLA-allele-positive subsets. Co-occurrence clustering excluded repertoires with fewer than 30,000 or more than 120,000 public chains, plus five with anomalous nucleotide sharing. TCRdb stores this immuneACCESS table with in-frame sequences only. Part of the clones is absent; in the studies checked, under half of the shortfall reflects unresolved V genes, and no reason is known for the rest. That table furnishes V, J and clone size, whereas the DNA furnished D and trimming. The sample has about 140,000 clones on record, roughly 73% of them singletons. The ten most abundant clones make up under 15% of the sample.

The data originate from a study of cytomegalovirus exposure and HLA in healthy donors (dated by TCRdb to about 2017). Background for the entire study: An earlier analysis of about 560 of the donors reported over 250 Gb of sequence data and around 100 million unique TCR beta sequences obtained from about 179 million T cells. Both class I and class II loci were covered by HLA typing, at four-digit resolution. A later genetic analysis used genome-wide SNP genotypes for 398 of the 666 donors, treating that subset as a discovery cohort. Four to six DR-DQ haplotypes were handled as single units for association and clustering, since linkage in the cohort was strong. In a later analysis, previously published TCR beta repertoires from 666 donors were re-analyzed and high-resolution HLA genotyping was added so that TCR occurrence patterns could be studied. Alongside the repertoire data, information on donor age, sex, ethnicity and CMV serostatus was compiled. The number of donors typed differed by locus, with about 629-630 for A, B, C, DRB1 and DQB1, 522 for DQA1, under 610 for DPA1, and roughly 450 for DPB1. Approximately 330 gigabases of sequencing data and 70 million to 95 million unique TCR sequences made up an early release that covered under 750 HLA-typed donors. An earlier analysis of 587 of the donors used high-throughput TCR beta sequencing to judge whether each TCR beta V gene segment behaved as functional or pseudogenic. The later analysis used no new phenotypic data to find candidate immune exposures, relying instead on TCR beta sequences and their occurrence across donors. Every discovery cohort repertoire had been produced on one sequencing platform. To predict cytomegalovirus infection status, the study brought together high-throughput TCR immunosequencing, statistical association of individual TCRs with disease status, and machine learning. The T cell repertoires of about 700 subjects were profiled by immunosequencing and related to cytomegalovirus serostatus. A separate validation cohort of some 130 different subjects was used in addition to the roughly 720-subject first cohort. The study aimed to test whether signatures of past pathogen exposure could be identified by cataloging public T cell receptors. Among almost 400 genotyped donors of the cohort, an average of around 240,000 unique TCR beta nucleotide sequences were sequenced per donor, roughly 20% of them non-productive. Of the roughly 410 genotyped donors, 81% were placed in the genetic ancestry cluster associated with self-reported Caucasian donors. The study at large found these results: Most TCR sequences were seen in very few donors, while some public TCRs were found in many individuals. According to a later analysis, TCR association rates differed among HLA loci, with DRB1 alleles showing the most associated TCRs and HLA-C alleles showing the fewest. Immune exposure information for the cohort was limited to CMV serostatus. The cohort was sequenced for TCR beta chains only, and without alpha or paired-chain data the features that could be detected were limited. Roughly uniform sequencing depth across donors was assumed in presence/absence analyses, although this assumption may not hold. A total of 164 TCR beta chains were listed by the study as associated with cytomegalovirus. In vitro tests confirmed that a few of the cytomegalovirus-associated TCR beta chains recognize cytomegalovirus antigens. The 87-base-pair reads could not distinguish some IMGT-functional V segments, including TRBV6-2 and TRBV6-3, so those segments were excluded. The sequencing pipeline was judged likely to have produced a cluster of highly shared sequence variants as a technical artifact. In both the original and validation cohorts, the classifier was reported to diagnose cytomegalovirus status with high specificity and sensitivity. A further reported finding was that TCR beta sequences accurately predicted the HLA-A and HLA-B alleles for most subjects in the first cohort. Linkage disequilibrium might explain the correlated functional status among segregating V segments, but an unknown experimental factor could not be excluded. Because counts were too low, about 18 rarely observed V segments, including chromosome 9 orphons, were left out of the earlier analysis of some 600 of the donors. The authors suggested that the approach could potentially be generalized to other disease states and immunological phenotypes. In a later genetic analysis, fewer N-insertions in productive TCRs were reported among donors in an Asian-associated ancestry cluster than the approximately 710-donor mean. A later analysis associated approximately 17,000 TCR beta sequences with specific HLA alleles at a false discovery rate of 0.05. An earlier analysis of approximately 570 of the donors showed that most TCR beta V segments appeared in productive rearrangements either about 87% or about 30% of the time, which broadly matched IMGT annotations. According to a later analysis, most CMV-associated TCR beta chains appeared to be HLA-restricted, and the HLA associations seemed to be driven largely by CMV exposure. According to a later analysis, parvovirus B19, influenza, CMV and Epstein-Barr virus appeared linked to several top co-occurrence clusters. In a later genetic analysis, a missense DCLRE1C variant was associated with V-gene and J-gene trimming of TCR beta chains, and the association was replicated in an independent cohort. When HLA alleles, especially DR and DQ, strongly co-occurred, attributing TCR associations to individual alleles was difficult. A later analysis found that HLA-associated TCR beta chains were more clonally expanded and had lower generation probabilities than equally common non-associated chains. Because HLA typing was missing for some donors at each locus, association tests included only the typed subset.

CDR1 and CDR2 are read off the germline V gene (reference sequence) as MNHEY and SMNVEV. Trimming removed 6 bases from V and 9 bases from J; the gene matches leave 11 bases unexplained. The CDR3 goes from the cysteine to the phenylalanine over 14 residues. CDR3 DNA only is kept here, 42 bases in frame from base 1. The cohort consisted of fewer than 700 healthy bone marrow donors. All cohort members were sampled while nominally healthy, although unrecorded immune exposures were likely present. Of the approximately 700 cohort members, 250 to 300 had positive CMV serostatus and fewer than 400 had negative CMV serostatus, and CMV serostatus was not recorded for the donor. Every donor gave a peripheral blood sample, and the peripheral blood mononuclear cells from that sample were used for TCR beta sequencing. The Qiagen DNeasy Blood Extraction Kit was used to extract genomic DNA from the blood cell samples.

The source of this sequence is a human donor in good health. The sequencing sample was made of PBMCs. The chain uses TRBV27 and TRBJ2-3, with 8 bases matching TRBD2. The CDR3 is CASSYGLAGYTQYF. The DNA is TGTGCCAGCAGCTACGGACTAGCTGGTTACACGCAGTATTTT.